Sequencing of this TCR beta chain was carried out in a study of blood T cell repertoires in COVID-19. Background on the study: Sources were T cells, B-cell-depleted T cells, or PBMCs; the material itself was cDNA or gDNA.

Seattle-derived patients entered the study during active infection and were followed longitudinally. The CDR3 loop spans 14 amino acids. Trimming took off 0 bases at V and 6 bases at J, with 10 bases between the two ends. Germline V gene data show CDR1 as SGHVS and CDR2 as FQNEAQ. Repertoires were generated with immunoSEQ multiplex PCR, while TCRdb's copy carries only in-frame clones and drops some. The table shows roughly 250,000 clones, with around 82% occurring only once. The chain is built from TRBV7-8 and TRBJ2-3; maybe TRBD2 (6 bases). This clonotype was obtained from a person between 70 and 80 years old with COVID-19, enrolled during active disease. Sequencing used peripheral blood. The CDR3, as DNA: TGTGCCAGCAGCTTAGCGGGGGGATTTGATACGCAGTATTTT. As protein: CASSLAGGFDTQYF. The variable domain in full, with the rest retrieved from reference TRBV7-8 and TRBJ2-3, is GAGVSQSPRYKVAKRGQDVALRCDPISGHVSLFWYQQALGQGPEFLTYFQNEAQLDKSGLPSDRFFAERPEGSVSTLKIQRTQQEDSAVYLCASSLAGGFDTQYFGPGTRLTVL.